These 8 T cell receptor beta chains share one sample of origin, sequenced in a study of a mutant IDH1 vaccine in newly diagnosed glioma. Regarding time point: week 23, last vaccination. Topical imiquimod accompanied each vaccine dose, which consisted of 300 ug of mutant IDH1 20-mer peptide. No antigens are known for them. Using immunoSEQ multiplex PCR, the repertoire was profiled, and TCRdb retains in-frame clones only, with some absent. Here the sample spans around 85,000 clones, around 85% being singletons. The specimen comprised PBMCs, sampled from a glioma patient whose treatment included an IDH1 peptide vaccine. The receptors were gathered from a man aged 25-45 years with glioma. Some clones in this sample may be carry-over from other donors' samples.

The chain has TRBV25-1 and TRBJ2-2, with TRBD2 matching 14 bases. The length of the CDR3 is 17 residues. V lost 3 bases and J lost 7; bases outside the gene matches: 7. CDR1 and CDR2 from the germline V gene are MGHDK and SYGVNS. The CDR3 here is CASSDPGLAGVGGELFF. CDR3 in DNA: TGTGCCAGCAGTGATCCGGGACTAGCGGGAGTAGGCGGGGAGCTGTTTTTT.

The chain employs TRBV7-3 and TRBJ2-1; D gene ambiguous. The germline V and J ends were trimmed by 3 bases and 9 bases, with 12 bases remaining between them. The V gene's germline CDR1 is SGHTA and CDR2 FQGTGA. This CDR3 has 13 residues. Here the CDR3 DNA reads TGTGCCAGCAGCTTTGGGCTAGGGCTTGAGCAGTTCTTC. This gives the protein CASSFGLGLEQFF. Full variable domain (outside the CDR3, taken from reference TRBV7-3 and TRBJ2-1): GAGVSQTPSNKVTEKGKYVELRCDPISGHTALYWYRQSLGQGPEFLIYFQGTGAADDSGLPNDRFFAVRPEGSVSTLKIQRTERGDSAVYLCASSFGLGLEQFFGPGTRLTVL.

The CDR3 region has the DNA TGTGCCAGTGTTATAGCTTTCTTT. Translation: CASVIAFF. The genes are TRBV6-1 and TRBJ1-1, with no clear D. The CDR3 has 8 residues. Germline CDR1 is MNHNS and CDR2 is SASEGT. Between the trimmed V and J ends, which lost 9 bases and 10 bases, there was a span of 6 bases.

V and J are TRBV2 and TRBJ2-7, with 9 bases aligning to TRBD2. V gave up 0 bases and J gave up 0 bases; unmatched junction bases: 6. This CDR3 contains 17 residues. The germline gives CDR1 SNHLY, CDR2 FYNNEI. The CDR3 DNA follows: TGTGCCAGCAGTGAAGCGCTTCGACTAGCGGCCTCCTACGAGCAGTACTTC. Protein: CASSEALRLAASYEQYF. Complete variable domain (other parts from reference TRBV2 and TRBJ2-7): EPEVTQTPSHQVTQMGQEVILRCVPISNHLYFYWYRQILGQKVEFLVSFYNNEISEKSEIFDDQFSVERPDGSNFTLKIRSTKLEDSAMYFCASSEALRLAASYEQYFGPGTRLTVT.

The chain combines TRBV11-1 with TRBJ2-5; possibly TRBD2 for D (5 bases). Trimming left V 0 bases short and J 4 bases short, with 24 bases between. This CDR3 has 19 residues. Germline V gene data show CDR1 as SGHAT and CDR2 as FQDESV (reference sequence). As DNA, the CDR3 is TGTGCCAGCAGCTTAGCATACTGGCAGAGGAGGCTTGTAGGAGAGACCCAGTACTTC. Its translation is CASSLAYWQRRLVGETQYF.

V is TRBV2 and J is TRBJ1-3; no clear D. Germline CDR1 and CDR2: SNHLY and FYNNEI. Trimming took off 4 bases at V and 0 bases at J, with 22 bases between the two ends. The CDR3 extends over 19 amino acids. The CDR3: CASSGPIKGRPNSGNTIYF. For the CDR3, the DNA is TGTGCCAGCAGTGGCCCGATTAAGGGCCGTCCTAACTCTGGAAACACCATATATTTT.

For the CDR3, the DNA is TGTGCCAGCAGCCGCGGGGGAGCCTCCTACGAGCAGTACTTC. Protein sequence: CASSRGGASYEQYF. The chain combines TRBV7-2 with TRBJ2-5; 7 bases align to TRBD2. The tail of the sequence fits TRBJ2-7 better, so the J call may be wrong. The germline V gene has CDR1 SGHTA and CDR2 FQGNSA. This CDR3 is 14 amino acids long.

The chain links TRBV28 to TRBJ1-5; TRBD1 agrees at 9 bases. V dropped 6 bases and J dropped 3; count of bases not matched to a gene: 9. CDR1 and CDR2 (germline): MDHEN, SYDVKM. The CDR3 is made up of 16 amino acids. CDR3 sequence: CASSRDRDRDNQPQHF. CDR3 DNA sequence: TGTGCCAGCAGCAGAGACCGGGACAGGGACAATCAGCCCCAGCATTTT.